Shown below are 30 T cell receptor beta chains from a single sample sequenced in a study of OX40 agonist ivuxolimab in advanced cancers. The repertoire was sequenced with immunoSEQ multiplex PCR; TCRdb's copy has only in-frame clones and lacks some. The data show tens of thousands of clones, over 70% seen once. The starting material was CD4+ or CD8+ T cells sorted from blood, obtained in a trial of the OX40 agonist ivuxolimab. Receptors originate from an adult with an advanced solid tumor such as melanoma, head and neck, liver or kidney cancer.

The V gene is TRBV29-1, the J gene TRBJ2-2, with 10 positions matching TRBD2. V dropped 0 bases and J dropped 4; count of bases not matched to a gene: 8. Germline V gene sequence: CDR1 SQVTM, CDR2 ANQGSEA. This CDR3 region has 17 residues. This CDR3 is CSVEEWKQRGGTGELFF. In DNA form, the CDR3 reads TGCAGCGTTGAAGAGTGGAAACAGCGGGGGGGCACCGGGGAGCTGTTTTTT.

The V gene is TRBV23-1, the J gene TRBJ1-5, with D uncertain. TRBV23-1 counts as an open reading frame of uncertain function. The CDR3 is made up of 17 amino acids. The germline V and J ends were trimmed by 0 bases and 5 bases, with 17 bases remaining between them. Written as DNA, the CDR3 is TGCGCCAGCAGTCAATCGTGCCCGACCGCCAAGGATCAGCCCCAGCATTTT. Translation: CASSQSCPTAKDQPQHF.

The V gene is TRBV7-2, the J gene TRBJ2-7; no clear D. CDR3 length: 16 residues. Germline CDR1 and CDR2: SGHTA and FQGNSA. V lost 1 base and J lost 3, with 16 bases in between. The CDR3 bases are TGTGCCAGCAGCTTAGTTCACACGGCCCCGAGCTACGAGCAGTACTTC. Translating gives CASSLVHTAPSYEQYF. The variable domain in full, with the rest retrieved from reference TRBV7-2 and TRBJ2-7, is GAGVSQSPSNKVTEKGKDVELRCDPISGHTALYWYRQSLGQGLEFLIYFQGNSAPDKSGLPSDRFSAERTGGSVSTLTIQRTQQEDSAVYLCASSLVHTAPSYEQYFGPGTRLTVT.

V is TRBV28 and J is TRBJ2-5, with TRBD2 as a possible D gene (5 bases). The assigned J gene may be wrong: the sequence end matches TRBJ2-7 better. The CDR3 totals 12 residues. CDR1 MDHEN and CDR2 SYDVKM come from the germline V gene. In nucleotides, the CDR3 is TGTGCCAGCACCGATCTCGGGGACGAGCAGTACTTC. Residues: CASTDLGDEQYF.

This rearrangement joins TRBV7-2 to TRBJ2-7; a possible D gene is TRBD2 (5 bases). The CDR3 runs 14 residues. Between the trimmed V and J ends, which lost 3 bases and 4 bases, there was a span of 13 bases. Germline-derived CDR1 and CDR2 are SGHTA and FQGNSA. CDR3 protein: CASSFRAGGYEQYF. The CDR3 nucleotides are TGTGCCAGCAGCTTTAGGGCGGGTGGATACGAGCAGTACTTC.

This chain connects TRBV29-1 to TRBJ2-3; D remains ambiguous. The germline CDR1 and CDR2 sequences are SQVTM and ANQGSEA. This CDR3 spans 14 amino acids. V lost 0 bases to trimming and J lost 5 bases, with 12 bases between them. DNA of the CDR3: TGCAGCGTTGAAGAGCATCTTTCACTAGATACGCAGTATTTT. Translation gives CSVEEHLSLDTQYF.

This rearrangement joins TRBV7-8 to TRBJ2-7, with TRBD2 as a possible D gene (7 bases). Germline V gives CDR1 SGHVS, CDR2 FQNEAQ. The V gene lost 2 bases and the J gene lost 2 bases, with 13 bases spanning the gap. This CDR3 contains 15 residues. CDR3 in DNA: TGTGCCAGCAGCTTACGTGGAGGGGGGGCCTACGAGCAGTACTTC. It translates to CASSLRGGGAYEQYF.

This rearrangement joins TRBV21-1 to TRBJ2-7; TRBD2, the table's D call, was not compared with the DNA. TRBV21-1 is classified as a pseudogene. There are 14 residues in the CDR3. The CDR3 sequence: CASSGLAGSYEQYF. The CDR3 DNA reads as TGTGCCAGCAGCGGACTAGCGGGATCCTACGAGCAGTACTTC.

The chain recombines TRBV5-6 with TRBJ2-7; D call uncertain. Germline V gene lookup returns CDR1 SGHDT and CDR2 YYEEEE. The ends were cut back, 0 bases at V and 0 bases at J, with 7 bases in the middle. The CDR3 runs 14 residues. CDR3 sequence: CASSLVATSYEQYF. DNA of the CDR3: TGTGCCAGCAGCTTGGTAGCCACCTCCTACGAGCAGTACTTC.

CDR3 in DNA: TGTGCCAGCAGTCGGGGGACAGCTAGCTCTGGGGCCAACGTCCTGACTTTC. As protein: CASSRGTASSGANVLTF. The genes are TRBV28 and TRBJ2-6, with D possibly matching TRBD1 (7 bases). This CDR3 comprises 17 residues. Deletions cut 5 bases from V and 0 bases from J, with 14 bases between. Germline CDR1 and CDR2: MDHEN and SYDVKM. The full variable domain, in which reference TRBV28 and TRBJ2-6 provide the parts outside the CDR3, is DVKVTQSSRYLVKRTGEKVFLECVQDMDHENMFWYRQDPGLGLRLIYFSYDVKMKEKGDIPEGYSVSREKKERFSLILESASTNQTSMYLCASSRGTASSGANVLTFGAGSRLTVL.

The chain links TRBV6-6 to TRBJ2-5; TRBD1 might be the D (6 bases). The CDR3 is 16 residues long. V was shortened by 7 bases and J by 0 bases, with 18 bases between the two germline ends. In germline, CDR1 is MNHNY, CDR2 SVGAGI (reference sequence). The CDR3 region is CASTGQTPKYQETQYF. CDR3 in DNA: TGTGCCAGCACCGGACAGACCCCTAAGTACCAAGAGACCCAGTACTTC.

The chain is built from TRBV27 and TRBJ2-7; D perhaps matches TRBD1 (5 bases). The length of the CDR3 is 16 residues. Germline CDR1 is MNHEY and CDR2 is SMNVEV (reference sequence). Between the trimmed V and J ends, which lost 0 bases and 1 base, there was a span of 13 bases. The DNA for the CDR3 is TGTGCCAGCAGTTTATCTTACGTGGGGCCATCCTACGAGCAGTACTTC. It specifies CASSLSYVGPSYEQYF.

V and J are TRBV21-1 and TRBJ2-7; the table's D call, TRBD1, was not checked against the DNA. TRBV21-1 is designated a pseudogene. This CDR3 has 17 residues. CDR3 sequence (DNA): TGTGCCAGCAGCCCTCCGGGACAACAGAATCATACCTACGAGCAGTACGTC. Translation gives CASSPPGQQNHTYEQYV.

The V and J genes are TRBV4-2 and TRBJ2-3; D unresolved. CDR3 size: 16 residues. Trimming shortened V by 5 bases and J by 2 bases, and 17 bases separated the two germline ends. In germline, CDR1 is LGHNA, CDR2 YNFKEQ. CDR3 nucleotides: TGTGCCAGCAGCTTAGGAAACTACTACCACACAGATACGCAGTATTTT. It yields the protein CASSLGNYYHTDTQYF.

Comments on this clone: An end of the junction differs from the germline gene, which may be a read error. The chain recombines TRBV7-7 with TRBJ2-3, with a tentative D call TRBD2 (6 bases). Germline V lookup: CDR1 SSHAT, CDR2 FNYEAQ (reference sequence). The CDR3 length is 14 residues. The CDR3, as DNA: TGTGCTAGCAGCCGGGGGTCGGTCACAGATACGCAGTATTTT. This translates into CASSRGSVTDTQYF.

The rearrangement links TRBV11-2 to TRBJ2-1; 7 bases map to TRBD1. The V segment lost 5 bases and the J segment 4 bases; nucleotides outside the gene matches: 11. CDR1 is SGHAT, CDR2 FQNNGV, per germline. The CDR3 covers 16 residues. CDR3 in DNA: TGTGCCAGCAGCCCAGCCTTGGGGACAGATTACAATGAGCAGTTCTTC. As protein: CASSPALGTDYNEQFF.

CDR3 nucleotide sequence: TGTGCCACTAATAGACTAGCGGGAGCCCACACCGGGGAGCTGTTTTTT. Amino acid sequence: CATNRLAGAHTGELFF. The chain employs TRBV28 and TRBJ2-2, with 12 bases identical to TRBD2. CDR3 size: 16 residues. Trimming at V came to 10 bases and at J to 3 bases, leaving 9 bases not matched to a gene. Per germline, CDR1 MDHEN and CDR2 SYDVKM.

The chain has TRBV11-3 and TRBJ2-7; D assignment may be TRBD1 or TRBD2 (5 bases each). CDR1 SGHNT and CDR2 YENEEA come from the germline V gene. The CDR3 has 15 residues. Trimming left V 5 bases short and J 6 bases short, with 20 bases between. CDR3 DNA: TGTGCCAGCAGCCCACAGTCGGGGCGACCCCTCGAGCAGTACTTC. Encoded protein: CASSPQSGRPLEQYF.

The chain is built from TRBV6-1 and TRBJ2-5; possibly TRBD1 for D (5 bases). This CDR3 region has 15 residues. Germline V gene lookup returns CDR1 MNHNS and CDR2 SASEGT. V dropped 6 bases and J dropped 0 bases, with 14 bases sitting between them. As DNA, the CDR3 is TGTGCCAGCAGCCTCAGGGTAGGGAACCAAGAGACCCAGTACTTC. Encoded protein: CASSLRVGNQETQYF.

This clone was observed once. The chain links TRBV5-4 to TRBJ2-7; D unclear. CDR1 and CDR2 (germline): SGHNT, YYREEE (reference sequence). The CDR3 spans 12 residues. V lost 1 base to trimming and J lost 6 bases, with 8 bases between them. The CDR3 loop is CASSLQVGEQYF. The CDR3 region has the DNA TGTGCCAGCAGCTTGCAGGTGGGCGAGCAGTACTTC.

The chain is built from TRBV7-8 and TRBJ2-2, with a possible D match to TRBD1 (6 bases). The length of the CDR3 is 15 residues. Germline CDR1 is SGHVS and CDR2 is FQNEAQ. The V end was cut by 0 bases, the J end by 2 bases, with 7 bases between. CDR3 sequence (DNA): TGTGCCAGCAGCTTAGCGGGGGCCAACACCGGGGAGCTGTTTTTT. It translates to CASSLAGANTGELFF.

J is TRBJ1-1 and V is TRBV29-1, with D uncertain. Trimming took 3 bases from V and 2 from J, leaving 10 bases between them. CDR1 SQVTM and CDR2 ANQGSEA come from the germline V gene. The CDR3 extends over 13 amino acids. CDR3 DNA sequence: TGCAGCGTTGATAAGGATCTAAACACTGAAGCTTTCTTT. It translates to CSVDKDLNTEAFF.

This clone showed up just a few times. The V and J genes are TRBV28 and TRBJ2-3; tentatively, D is TRBD1 (5 bases). Germline CDR1 MDHEN, CDR2 SYDVKM. The CDR3 loop spans 13 amino acids. Trimming removed 3 bases at V and 2 bases at J, with 6 bases between. The CDR3 DNA reads as TGTGCCAGCAGTTTGACAGACACAGATACGCAGTATTTT. As protein: CASSLTDTDTQYF.

This chain links TRBV28 with TRBJ2-2, with 12 bases matching TRBD1. The V segment lost 5 bases and the J segment 3 bases; nucleotides outside the gene matches: 7. Germline V lookup: CDR1 MDHEN, CDR2 SYDVKM. This CDR3 region has 17 residues. CDR3 residues: CASSTAGTGGYTGELFF. The CDR3, as DNA: TGTGCCAGCAGTACCGCCGGGACAGGGGGCTACACCGGGGAGCTGTTTTTT.

The genes are TRBV7-9 and TRBJ2-1; TRBD2 matches at 10 bases. V shed 2 bases, J shed 6 bases, and the junction held 4 bases outside the gene matches. The CDR3 runs 15 residues. CDR1 is SEHNR and CDR2 is FQNEAQ in the germline V gene (reference sequence). The CDR3 DNA reads as TGTGCCAGCAGCTTATACAGCGGGGGGGCCAATGAGCAGTTCTTC. This codes for CASSLYSGGANEQFF.

The rearrangement uses TRBV21-1 and TRBJ1-2; TRBD1, the table's D call, lacks a check against the DNA. TRBV21-1 is listed as a pseudogene. CDR3 length equals 14 residues. The CDR3 loop is CASSKRRQGAGYTF. In DNA, the CDR3 is TGTGCCAGCAGCAAACGCCGACAGGGGGCTGGCTACACCTTC.

This clone has just one count. The V gene is TRBV5-6, the J gene TRBJ1-5; D is undetermined. With 2 bases removed from V and 4 bases from J, the gap between germline ends came to 22 bases. This CDR3 has 18 residues. CDR1 is SGHDT and CDR2 is YYEEEE in the germline V gene. The CDR3, as DNA: TGTGCCAGCAGCTTCGGAGGGCAGCTTATTCCGTTTAATCAGCCCCAGCATTTT. Translated, it gives CASSFGGQLIPFNQPQHF.

The rearrangement links TRBV28 to TRBJ2-7; TRBD2 matches 7 bases. Germline-derived CDR1 and CDR2 are MDHEN and SYDVKM. The CDR3 has 14 residues. With V trimmed by 6 bases and J by 0 bases, 5 bases remained unmatched. The CDR3 sequence is CASSWRGISYEQYF. Written as DNA, the CDR3 is TGTGCCAGCAGCTGGCGGGGGATCTCCTACGAGCAGTACTTC. Filled out from reference TRBV28 and TRBJ2-7, the complete variable domain reads DVKVTQSSRYLVKRTGEKVFLECVQDMDHENMFWYRQDPGLGLRLIYFSYDVKMKEKGDIPEGYSVSREKKERFSLILESASTNQTSMYLCASSWRGISYEQYFGPGTRLTVT.

This clone was recorded a few times. The rearrangement uses TRBV5-6 and TRBJ2-7; D is possibly TRBD2 (5 bases). Germline V CDR1 and CDR2: SGHDT, YYEEEE. Trimming stripped 1 base from V and 6 bases from J, with 11 bases between. The CDR3 loop spans 13 amino acids. In DNA, the CDR3 is TGTGCCAGCAGCTTGCTAGAGGGAGCCGAGCAGTACTTC. This codes for CASSLLEGAEQYF.

The chain uses TRBV7-2 and TRBJ2-5, with no clear D. Trimming removed 4 bases at V and 9 bases at J, with 15 bases between. The CDR3 has 13 residues. Germline assignment: CDR1 SGHTA and CDR2 FQGNSA. The CDR3: CASSSPPSLAQYF. CDR3 DNA sequence: TGTGCCAGCAGCTCCCCCCCGAGCTTAGCCCAGTACTTC.